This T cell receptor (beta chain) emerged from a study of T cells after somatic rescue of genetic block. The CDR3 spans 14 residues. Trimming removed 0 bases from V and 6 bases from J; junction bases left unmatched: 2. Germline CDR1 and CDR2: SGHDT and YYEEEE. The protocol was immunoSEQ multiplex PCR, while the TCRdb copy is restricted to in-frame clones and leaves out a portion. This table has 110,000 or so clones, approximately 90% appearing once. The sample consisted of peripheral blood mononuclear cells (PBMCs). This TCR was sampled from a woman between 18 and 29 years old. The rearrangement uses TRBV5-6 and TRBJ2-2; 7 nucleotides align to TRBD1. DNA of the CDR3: TGTGCCAGCAGCTTGGGAGGGGGCGCCGGGGAGCTGTTTTTT. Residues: CASSLGGGAGELFF.